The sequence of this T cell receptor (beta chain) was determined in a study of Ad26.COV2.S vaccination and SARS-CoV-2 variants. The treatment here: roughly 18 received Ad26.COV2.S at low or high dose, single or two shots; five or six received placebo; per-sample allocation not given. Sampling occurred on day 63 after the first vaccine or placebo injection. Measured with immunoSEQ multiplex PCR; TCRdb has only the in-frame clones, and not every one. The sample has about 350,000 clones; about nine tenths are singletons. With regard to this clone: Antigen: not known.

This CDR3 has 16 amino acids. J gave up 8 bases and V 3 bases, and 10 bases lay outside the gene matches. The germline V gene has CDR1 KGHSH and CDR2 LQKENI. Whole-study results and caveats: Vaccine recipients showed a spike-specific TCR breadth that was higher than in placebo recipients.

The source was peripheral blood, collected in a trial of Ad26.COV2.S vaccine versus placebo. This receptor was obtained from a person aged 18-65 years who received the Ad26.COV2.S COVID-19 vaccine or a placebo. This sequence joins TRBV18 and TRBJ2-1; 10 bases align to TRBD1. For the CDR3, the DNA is TGTGCCAGCTCACCGAGACAGGGGGCAAGGTTGGATGAGCAGTTCTTC. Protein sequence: CASSPRQGARLDEQFF. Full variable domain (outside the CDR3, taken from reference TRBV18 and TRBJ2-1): NAGVMQNPRHLVRRRGQEARLRCSPMKGHSHVYWYRQLPEEGLKFMVYLQKENIIDESGMPKERFSAEFPKEGPSILRIQQVVRGDSAAYFCASSPRQGARLDEQFFGPGTRLTVL.